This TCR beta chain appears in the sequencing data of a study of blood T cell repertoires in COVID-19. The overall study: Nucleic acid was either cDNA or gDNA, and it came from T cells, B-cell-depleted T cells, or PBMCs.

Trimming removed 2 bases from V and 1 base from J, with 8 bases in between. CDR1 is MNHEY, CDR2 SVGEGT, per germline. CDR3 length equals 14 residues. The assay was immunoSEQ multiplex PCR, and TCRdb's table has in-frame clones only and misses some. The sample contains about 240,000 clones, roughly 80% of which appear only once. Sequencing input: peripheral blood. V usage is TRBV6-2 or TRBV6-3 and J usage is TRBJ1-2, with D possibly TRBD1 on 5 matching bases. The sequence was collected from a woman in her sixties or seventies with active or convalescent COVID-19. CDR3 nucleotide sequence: TGTGCCAGCAGTTACGGAGGGGATAACTATGGCTACACCTTC. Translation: CASSYGGDNYGYTF.